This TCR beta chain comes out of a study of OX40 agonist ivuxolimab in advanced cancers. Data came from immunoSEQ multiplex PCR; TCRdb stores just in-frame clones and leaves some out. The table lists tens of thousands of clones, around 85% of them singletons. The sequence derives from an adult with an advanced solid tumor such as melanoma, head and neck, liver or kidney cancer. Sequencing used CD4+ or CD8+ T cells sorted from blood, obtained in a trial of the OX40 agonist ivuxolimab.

In nucleotides, the CDR3 is TGCAGCGTTGAAAGTCAGGGCTCCTACGAGCAGTACTTC. Translation: CSVESQGSYEQYF. The chain uses TRBV29-1 and TRBJ2-7; tentative D call: TRBD1 (5 bases). CDR3 length equals 13 residues. Between the trimmed V and J ends, which lost 2 bases and 0 bases, there was a span of 8 bases. In germline, CDR1 is SQVTM, CDR2 ANQGSEA.